The 17 T cell receptor beta chains below come from one sample, sequenced in a study of cytomegalovirus exposure and HLA in healthy donors. 60 Vbeta and 13 Jbeta primers were used in PCR. Sequencing was performed with immunoSEQ multiplex PCR; in TCRdb, only in-frame clones are kept and a portion is missing. The data hold approximately 100,000 clones, with roughly four fifths observed a single time. Sequenced sample: PBMCs. The origin of the receptors is a male donor in good health and CMV-seropositive.

This chain uses TRBV27 with TRBJ2-7; the match to TRBD1 covers 7 bases. V shed 4 bases, J shed 5 bases, and the junction held 5 bases outside the gene matches. The CDR3 covers 13 residues. Germline loops: CDR1 MNHEY, CDR2 SMNVEV (reference sequence). The CDR3, as DNA: TGTGCCAGCAGTTCATACAGGGGTAACGAGCAGTACTTC. Amino acids: CASSSYRGNEQYF.

V and J are TRBV5-4 and TRBJ2-1; the match to TRBD2 covers 7 bases. CDR3 size: 16 residues. The germline V gene has CDR1 SGHNT and CDR2 YYREEE (reference sequence). Germline trimming cut 3 bases from V and 3 bases from J; bases unmatched to any gene: 9. CDR3 sequence reads: CASSSGRGNRYNEQFF. CDR3 DNA sequence: TGTGCCAGCAGCTCCGGGCGGGGGAACCGCTACAATGAGCAGTTCTTC.

This rearrangement joins TRBV4-1 to TRBJ2-5, with 12 bases that match TRBD2. Germline CDR1 reads MGHRA; CDR2 reads YSYEKL. V trimming: 1 base; J trimming: 2 bases; junction bases outside the gene matches: 11. This CDR3 spans 19 amino acids. CDR3 sequence reads: CASSQVPPRLAGEQETQYF. DNA of the CDR3: TGCGCCAGCAGCCAAGTTCCTCCGAGACTAGCGGGGGAGCAAGAGACCCAGTACTTC.

V is TRBV9 and J is TRBJ1-6; 12 nucleotides match TRBD1. The CDR3 extends over 16 amino acids. The germline CDR1 and CDR2 sequences are SGDLS and YYNGEE. V was pared by 2 bases and J by 6 bases, with 3 bases of the junction left unmatched. CDR3 amino acids: CASSVGTGGSNSPLHF. DNA for the CDR3: TGTGCCAGCAGCGTGGGGACAGGGGGCTCTAATTCACCCCTCCACTTT.

This clone has just one count. The chain combines TRBV15 with TRBJ1-1, with D possibly matching TRBD1 (6 bases). CDR1 is LNHNV and CDR2 is YYDKDF in the germline V gene (reference sequence). The CDR3 length is 15 residues. V dropped 3 bases and J dropped 0 bases, with 11 bases sitting between them. The CDR3 DNA reads TGTGCCACCAGCAGGGAGCGGGACATGAACACTGAAGCTTTCTTT. This sequence encodes CATSRERDMNTEAFF. Looking up the rest from reference TRBV15 and TRBJ1-1 gives the full variable domain: DAMVIQNPRYQVTQFGKPVTLSCSQTLNHNVMYWYQQKSSQAPKLLFHYYDKDFNNEADTPDNFQSRRPNTSFCFLDIRSPGLGDTAMYLCATSRERDMNTEAFFGQGTRLTVV.

V and J are TRBV7-8 and TRBJ1-4; D call uncertain. CDR1 and CDR2 (germline): SGHVS, FQNEAQ. The V end lost 5 bases, the J end lost 0 bases, and 7 bases lay between the germline ends. The CDR3 consists of 14 residues. CDR3 region: CASSTRTTNEKLFF. DNA for the CDR3: TGTGCCAGCAGCACCAGGACAACTAATGAAAAACTGTTTTTT.

A single count supports this clone. The chain uses TRBV30 and TRBJ2-7; 11 bases match TRBD1. CDR1 and CDR2 (germline): GTSNPN, SVGIG (reference sequence). Trimming cost V 3 bases and J 4 bases; bases outside gene matches: 5. The CDR3 is made up of 14 amino acids. DNA for the CDR3: TGTGCCTGGAGACTCCGGGACAGGGGGTACGAGCAGTACTTC. Protein product: CAWRLRDRGYEQYF.

This clone was seen more than once but under ten times. The chain links TRBV4-2 to TRBJ2-3, with D possibly matching TRBD1 (5 bases). The ends were cut back, 6 bases at V and 1 base at J, with 14 bases in the middle. The CDR3 consists of 15 residues. Germline V gives CDR1 LGHNA, CDR2 YNFKEQ. For the CDR3, the DNA is TGTGCCAGCAGGGCCTGGGGCGAGGGCACAGATACGCAGTATTTT. Translated, it gives CASRAWGEGTDTQYF.

The chain uses TRBV27 and TRBJ1-6; maybe TRBD1 (5 bases). The CDR3 totals 14 residues. The germline V gene encodes CDR1 MNHEY and CDR2 SMNVEV (reference sequence). Trimming removed 1 base from V and 9 bases from J, with 10 bases in between. This CDR3 is CASSLFWGGSPLHF. The CDR3, as DNA: TGTGCCAGCAGTTTATTCTGGGGGGGTTCACCCCTCCACTTT.

As to this clone: Additional DNA sequences in this sample encode the identical CDR3. This CDR3 reads CASSQASRGDYGYTF. DNA of the CDR3: TGCGCCAGCAGCCAAGCGTCCAGGGGGGACTATGGCTACACCTTC. This rearrangement joins TRBV4-3 to TRBJ1-2; 7 bases fit TRBD1. V was pared by 1 base and J by 3 bases, with 5 bases of the junction left unmatched. Germline CDR1 reads LGHNA; CDR2 reads YSLEER. The CDR3 runs 15 residues.

This clone has more than one count but fewer than ten. The V gene is TRBV2, the J gene TRBJ1-2, with D unresolved. Germline-derived CDR1 and CDR2 are SNHLY and FYNNEI. The CDR3 spans 11 residues. Trimming shortened V by 5 bases and J by 8 bases, and 9 bases separated the two germline ends. This CDR3 is CASSLLGGYTF. CDR3 DNA: TGTGCCAGCAGTTTGCTAGGAGGCTACACCTTC.

The chain employs TRBV5-1 and TRBJ1-2; weak D call: TRBD1 (6 bases). CDR1 is SGHRS, CDR2 YFSETQ, per germline. The CDR3 extends over 14 amino acids. V dropped 0 bases and J dropped 5 bases, with 11 bases sitting between them. The CDR3 loop is CASSLDGRGYGYTF. In DNA form, the CDR3 reads TGCGCCAGCAGCTTGGATGGCAGGGGATATGGCTACACCTTC.

The chain employs TRBV27 and TRBJ2-1, with a possible D match to TRBD2 (6 bases). This CDR3 region has 13 residues. Per the germline V gene, CDR1 is MNHEY and CDR2 is SMNVEV (reference sequence). V lost 7 bases to trimming and J lost 6 bases, with 13 bases between them. As DNA, the CDR3 is TGTGCCAGCACTGGGGGGAGAGGCAATGAGCAGTTCTTC. This translates into CASTGGRGNEQFF.

To note about this clone: One junction end disagrees with the germline gene, perhaps due to a read error. The chain combines TRBV20-1 with TRBJ1-1; D gene ambiguous. The CDR3 is 8 amino acids. CDR1 is DFQATT and CDR2 is SNEGSKA in the germline V gene (reference sequence). The CDR3 here is CSANPTLF. The CDR3 bases are TGCAGTGCCAACCCAACACTCTTT.

The J gene is TRBJ2-3, the V gene TRBV5-1, with a tentative D call TRBD1 (6 bases). V gave up 2 bases and J gave up 6 bases, with 16 bases separating them. CDR3 length: 15 residues. Per the germline V gene, CDR1 is SGHRS and CDR2 is YFSETQ. In nucleotides, the CDR3 is TGCGCCAGCAGCTTTCCGTCACAGGGAGTGGATACGCAGTATTTT. The encoded protein is CASSFPSQGVDTQYF.

This chain uses TRBV5-4 with TRBJ2-7; 12 bases agree with TRBD1. CDR1 SGHNT and CDR2 YYREEE come from the germline V gene (reference sequence). The CDR3 has 14 residues. V lost 2 bases and J lost 7; bases outside the gene matches: 4. CDR3 sequence: CASSFGTGGIEQYF. The DNA of the CDR3 is TGTGCCAGCAGCTTTGGGACAGGGGGCATTGAGCAGTACTTC.

V and J are TRBV9 and TRBJ2-2; D call uncertain. Germline CDR1 SGDLS, CDR2 YYNGEE. This CDR3 is built from 14 residues. V shed 2 bases and J shed 2 bases, with 7 bases lying between them. The CDR3 region has the DNA TGTGCCAGCAGCGTCAACAGCAACACCGGGGAGCTGTTTTTT. This codes for CASSVNSNTGELFF.